Listed below are T cell receptor beta chains from one sample, sequenced in a study of blood T cell repertoires in COVID-19. Generated by immunoSEQ multiplex PCR, the TCRdb table keeps only in-frame clones and is missing some. Found here are about 300,000 clones, over 70% of them singletons; the top ten hold less than 1.6%. Sequencing input: peripheral blood. The source is a middle-aged woman who had recovered from COVID-19. CDR3s leave out the opening cysteine and the closing phenylalanine or tryptophan. The D gene is left open where the match is weak.

j_call | v_call | d_call | cdr3_aa
TRBJ1-4 | TRBV5-4 | - | ASSFSPGGNEKLF
TRBJ2-7 | TRBV7-9 | TRBD1 | ASSDRVPYEQY
TRBJ2-1 | TRBV2 | TRBD2 | ASRRTSGGLYNEQF
TRBJ2-7 | TRBV9 | TRBD2 | ASSASLAGGTSEQY
TRBJ1-1 | TRBV6-5 | - | ASRSRRGRRAEAF
TRBJ2-2 | TRBV5-4 | TRBD2 | ASSYWTSRSGELF
TRBJ2-3 | TRBV5-1 | - | ASSPGLLLGTDTQY
TRBJ1-2 | TRBV19 | - | ASSRSGGRDGYT
TRBJ2-1 | TRBV4-2 | TRBD2 | ASSQDLGLAEPTKSSYNEQF
TRBJ2-6 | TRBV5-6 | - | ASSRFRGAGSGANVLT
TRBJ1-2 | TRBV5-1 | TRBD1 | ASSLGDSRNGYT
TRBJ2-2 | TRBV7-9 | - | ASSLGQGTTGELF
TRBJ2-3 | TRBV5-1 | - | ASSGPTSMATQY
TRBJ2-5 | TRBV3-1/TRBV3-2 | TRBD1 | ASSQVASLGQGVVETQY
TRBJ1-1 | TRBV6-5 | TRBD1 | ASSYSRDRVTEAF
TRBJ1-6 | TRBV11-2 | - | ASSLDRVGNSPLH
TRBJ2-5 | TRBV18 | TRBD1 | ASSAGQGIQETQY
TRBJ2-1 | TRBV4-3 | - | ASSQDPSSYNEQF
TRBJ2-1 | TRBV10-3 | TRBD2 | AISESKGLAGYNEQF
TRBJ2-1 | TRBV5-1 | - | ASSLVGDEQF